A single sample is the source of the 12 T cell receptor beta chains below, sequenced in a study of cytomegalovirus exposure and HLA in healthy donors. PCR employed 60 Vbeta and 13 Jbeta primers. Generated by immunoSEQ multiplex PCR, the TCRdb table keeps only in-frame clones and is missing some. Among around 200,000 clones listed, more than 60% were seen once. The specimen was PBMCs. The receptor source for this set is a female donor in good health and CMV-seronegative.

The CDR3 sequence is CAWTAFERPNYGYTF. The CDR3 DNA follows: TGTGCCTGGACCGCCTTCGAGCGGCCTAACTATGGCTACACCTTC. V usage is TRBV30 and J usage is TRBJ1-2; D is undetermined. V lost 4 bases and J 0 bases, leaving 15 bases between the germline ends. CDR3 length: 15 amino acids. The germline CDR1 and CDR2 sequences are GTSNPN and SVGIG (reference sequence).

This chain links TRBV28 with TRBJ1-2; no clear D gene. V lost 4 bases and J 2 bases, leaving 11 bases between the germline ends. Germline CDR1 MDHEN, CDR2 SYDVKM. The CDR3 extends over 14 amino acids. The CDR3 region has the DNA TGTGCCAGCAGTTCAAGCCCCCTGAACTATGGCTACACCTTC. The encoded protein is CASSSSPLNYGYTF.

This sequence joins TRBV28 and TRBJ2-7, with 7 bases fitting TRBD1. The CDR3 is made up of 15 amino acids. V shed 5 bases and J 0 bases; nucleotides not matched to a gene: 7. Germline V gene sequence: CDR1 MDHEN, CDR2 SYDVKM. CDR3 coding DNA: TGTGCCAGCAGTGACAGGGTGAAGCCCTCCTACGAGCAGTACTTC. Amino acids: CASSDRVKPSYEQYF.

The chain recombines TRBV11-2 with TRBJ2-3; TRBD2 aligns across 14 bases. Unmatched junction bases numbered 4, after V lost 5 bases and J lost 3 bases. This CDR3 has 16 amino acids. CDR1 is SGHAT and CDR2 is FQNNGV in the germline V gene. This CDR3 is CASSARTSGRTDTQYF. In DNA form, the CDR3 reads TGTGCCAGCAGCGCCAGGACTAGCGGGAGGACAGATACGCAGTATTTT. The whole variable domain, filled in from reference TRBV11-2 and TRBJ2-3, reads EAGVAQSPRYKIIEKRQSVAFWCNPISGHATLYWYQQILGQGPKLLIQFQNNGVVDDSQLPKDRFSAERLKGVDSTLKIQPAKLEDSAVYLCASSARTSGRTDTQYFGPGTRLTVL.

The chain links TRBV5-6 to TRBJ1-4; perhaps TRBD1 as D (6 bases). V dropped 4 bases and J dropped 5 bases, with 15 bases sitting between them. Germline V gene sequence: CDR1 SGHDT, CDR2 YYEEEE. The CDR3 spans 15 residues. CDR3 loop: CASSRPDRQNEKLFF. The CDR3 DNA is TGTGCCAGCAGCCGACCGGACAGACAGAATGAAAAACTGTTTTTT.

The table lists this clone with a count of one. J is TRBJ2-5 and V is TRBV11-1, with D hard to call. The J call may be mistaken, given a closer DNA end match to TRBJ2-7. This CDR3 has 12 residues. Germline lookup yields CDR1 SGHAT and CDR2 FQDESV (reference sequence). The CDR3, as DNA: TGTGCCAGCAGCCTCTCGTCCTACGAGCAGTACTTC. Translating gives CASSLSSYEQYF.

This chain links TRBV5-1 with TRBJ2-5, with TRBD1 matching over 8 bases. The J call may be wrong; the DNA end is better matched by TRBJ2-7. From germline, CDR1 is SGHRS and CDR2 YFSETQ. The CDR3 sequence is 13 residues long. CDR3 coding DNA: TGCGCCAGCAGCGCCGGACAGGGAAACGAGCAGTACTTC. Translating it yields CASSAGQGNEQYF.

V is TRBV11-3 and J is TRBJ2-2; D remains ambiguous. CDR1 SGHNT and CDR2 YENEEA come from the germline V gene. This CDR3 is built from 16 residues. Trimming stripped 4 bases from V and 6 bases from J, with 18 bases between. CDR3 bases: TGTGCCAGCAGCTCCCGTCCTAATTCTGAGTCCGGGGAGCTGTTTTTT. Translated: CASSSRPNSESGELFF.

This clone was picked up a small number of times. The chain uses TRBV10-2 and TRBJ2-5, with 15 bases identical to TRBD2. This CDR3 spans 14 amino acids. Germline trimming cut 10 bases from V and 5 bases from J; bases unmatched to any gene: 5. Germline CDR1 and CDR2: WSHSY and SAAADI. CDR3 coding DNA: TGCGCCACCTCTGGGACTAGCGGGAGGGAGACCCAGTACTTC. It codes for CATSGTSGRETQYF.

This chain uses TRBV27 with TRBJ2-7, with a weak D call TRBD1 (6 bases). Trimming pared 5 bases from V and 5 bases from J, leaving 19 bases between. The CDR3 length is 15 residues. CDR1 is MNHEY and CDR2 is SMNVEV in the germline V gene (reference sequence). CDR3 DNA: TGTGCCAGCAGTCTACAGGGAGCAAGGAACGACGAGCAGTACTTC. Protein product: CASSLQGARNDEQYF.

The rearrangement joins TRBV4-3 to TRBJ2-5; 8 bases are a match to TRBD2. Trimming at V came to 4 bases and at J to 5 bases, leaving 9 bases not matched to a gene. The germline V gene has CDR1 LGHNA and CDR2 YSLEER. The CDR3 sequence is 15 residues long. CDR3 nucleotides: TGCGCCAGCAGCCCGCGGGGGGACCTAAGGGAGACCCAGTACTTC. This sequence encodes CASSPRGDLRETQYF.

The V call is TRBV19, the J call TRBJ1-5, with 7 bases that match TRBD1. There are 14 residues in the CDR3. Germline values: CDR1 LNHDA, CDR2 SQIVND (reference sequence). J lost 3 bases, V lost 4 bases, and 3 bases had no gene match. Written as DNA, the CDR3 is TGTGCCAGTAGTACCACAGGGGCCAATCAGCCCCAGCATTTT. This translates into CASSTTGANQPQHF.